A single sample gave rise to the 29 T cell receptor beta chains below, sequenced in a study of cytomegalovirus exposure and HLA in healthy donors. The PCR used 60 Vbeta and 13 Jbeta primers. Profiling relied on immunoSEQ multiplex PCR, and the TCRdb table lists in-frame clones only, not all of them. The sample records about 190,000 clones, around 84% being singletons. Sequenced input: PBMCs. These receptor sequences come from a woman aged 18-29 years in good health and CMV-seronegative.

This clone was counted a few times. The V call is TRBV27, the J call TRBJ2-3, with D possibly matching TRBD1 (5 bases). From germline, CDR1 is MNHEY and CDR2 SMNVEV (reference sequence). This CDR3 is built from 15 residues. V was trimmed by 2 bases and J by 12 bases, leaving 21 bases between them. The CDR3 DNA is TGTGCCAGCAGTTTACAGGCGAACAGGTCTCCGCAACAGTATTTT. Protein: CASSLQANRSPQQYF.

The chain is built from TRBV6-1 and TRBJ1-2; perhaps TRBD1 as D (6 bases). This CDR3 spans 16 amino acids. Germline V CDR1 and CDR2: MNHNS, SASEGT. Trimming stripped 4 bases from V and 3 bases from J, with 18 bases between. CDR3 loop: CASSAGSTGPYYGYTF. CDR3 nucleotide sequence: TGTGCCAGCAGTGCGGGCTCGACAGGACCCTACTATGGCTACACCTTC.

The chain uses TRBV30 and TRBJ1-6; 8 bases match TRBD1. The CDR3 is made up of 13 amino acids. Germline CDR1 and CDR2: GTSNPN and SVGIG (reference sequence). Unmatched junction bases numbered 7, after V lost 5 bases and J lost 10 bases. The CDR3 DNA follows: TGTGCCTGGGAGGACAGGGAGTGGTCACCCCTCCACTTT. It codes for CAWEDREWSPLHF.

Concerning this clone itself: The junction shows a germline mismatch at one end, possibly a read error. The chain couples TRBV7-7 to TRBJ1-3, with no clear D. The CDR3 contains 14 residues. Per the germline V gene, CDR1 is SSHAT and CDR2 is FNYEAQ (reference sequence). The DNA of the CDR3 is TGTGCTAGCAGCCTCGGTATCTCTGGAAACACCATATATTTT. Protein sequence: CASSLGISGNTIYF.

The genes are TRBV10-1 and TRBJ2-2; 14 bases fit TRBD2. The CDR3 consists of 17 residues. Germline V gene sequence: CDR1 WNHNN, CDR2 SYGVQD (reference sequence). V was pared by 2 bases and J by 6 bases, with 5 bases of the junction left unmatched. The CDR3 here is CASSEMGLAGAAGELFF. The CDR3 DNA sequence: TGCGCCAGCAGTGAGATGGGACTAGCGGGAGCGGCCGGGGAGCTGTTTTTT.

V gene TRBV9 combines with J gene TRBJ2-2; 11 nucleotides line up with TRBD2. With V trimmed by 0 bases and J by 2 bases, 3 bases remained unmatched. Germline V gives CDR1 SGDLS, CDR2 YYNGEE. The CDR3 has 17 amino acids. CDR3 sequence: CASSVASGRTNTGELFF. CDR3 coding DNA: TGTGCCAGCAGCGTAGCTAGCGGGAGGACCAACACCGGGGAGCTGTTTTTT.

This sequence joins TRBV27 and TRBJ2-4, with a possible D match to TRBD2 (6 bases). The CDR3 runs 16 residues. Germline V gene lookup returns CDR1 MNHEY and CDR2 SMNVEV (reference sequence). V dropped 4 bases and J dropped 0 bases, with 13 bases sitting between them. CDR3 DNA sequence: TGTGCCAGCAGTTCTTTAGCGGCTTTAGCCAAAAACATTCAGTACTTC. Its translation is CASSSLAALAKNIQYF.

Here the CDR3 reads CASRMGQTNTGELFF. DNA of the CDR3: TGTGCCAGTCGTATGGGACAAACGAACACCGGGGAGCTGTTTTTT. The chain links TRBV6-1 to TRBJ2-2; the D gene is possibly TRBD1 (6 bases). CDR1 is MNHNS, CDR2 SASEGT, per germline. The ends were cut back, 9 bases at V and 0 bases at J, with 14 bases in the middle. The CDR3 spans 15 residues.

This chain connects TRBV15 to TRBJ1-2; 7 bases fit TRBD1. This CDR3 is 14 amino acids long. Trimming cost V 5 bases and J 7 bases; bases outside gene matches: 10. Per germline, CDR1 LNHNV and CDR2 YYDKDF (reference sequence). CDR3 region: CATSGRQGWVGYTF. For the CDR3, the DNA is TGTGCCACCAGCGGCAGACAGGGATGGGTTGGCTACACCTTC.

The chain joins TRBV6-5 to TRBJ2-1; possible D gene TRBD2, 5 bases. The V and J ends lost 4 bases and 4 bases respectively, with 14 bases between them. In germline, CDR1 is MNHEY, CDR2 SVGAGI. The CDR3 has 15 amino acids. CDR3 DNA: TGTGCCAGCAGTTGGAGAGAGGGAGCATACAATGAGCAGTTCTTC. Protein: CASSWREGAYNEQFF.

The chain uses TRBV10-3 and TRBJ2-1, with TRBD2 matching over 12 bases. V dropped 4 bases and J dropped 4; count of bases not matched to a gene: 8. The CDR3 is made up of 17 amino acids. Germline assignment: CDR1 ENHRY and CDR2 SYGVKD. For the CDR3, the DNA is TGTGCCATCAGTGGAAAAAATGGACTAGCGGGGTACAATGAGCAGTTCTTC. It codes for CAISGKNGLAGYNEQFF.

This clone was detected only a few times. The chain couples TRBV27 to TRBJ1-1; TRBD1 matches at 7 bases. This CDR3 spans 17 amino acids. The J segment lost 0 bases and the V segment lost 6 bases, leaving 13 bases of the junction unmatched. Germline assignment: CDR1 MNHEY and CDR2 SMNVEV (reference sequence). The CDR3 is CASRPPSWDSLNTEAFF. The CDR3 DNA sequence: TGTGCCAGCAGACCCCCCAGTTGGGACAGCTTGAACACTGAAGCTTTCTTT.

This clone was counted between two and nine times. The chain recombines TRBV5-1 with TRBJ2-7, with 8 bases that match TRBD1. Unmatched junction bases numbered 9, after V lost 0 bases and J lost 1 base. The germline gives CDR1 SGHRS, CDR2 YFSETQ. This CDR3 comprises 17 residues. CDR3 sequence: CASSLELGQGISYEQYV. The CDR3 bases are TGCGCCAGCAGCTTGGAGCTCGGACAGGGAATATCCTACGAGCAGTACGTC.

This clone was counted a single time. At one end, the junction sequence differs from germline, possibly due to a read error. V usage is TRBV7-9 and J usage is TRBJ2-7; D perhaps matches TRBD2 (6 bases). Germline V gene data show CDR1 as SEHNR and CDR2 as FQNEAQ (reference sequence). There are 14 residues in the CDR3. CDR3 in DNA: TGTTCCAGCAGCCATGAGACTAGGGTAGCCGAGCAGTACTTC. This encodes CSSSHETRVAEQYF.

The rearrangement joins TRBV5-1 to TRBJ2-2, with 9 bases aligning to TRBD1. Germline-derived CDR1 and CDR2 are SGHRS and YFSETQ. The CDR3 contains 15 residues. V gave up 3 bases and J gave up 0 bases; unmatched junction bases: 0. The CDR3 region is CASSWTGANTGELFF. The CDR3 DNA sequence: TGCGCCAGCAGCTGGACAGGGGCGAACACCGGGGAGCTGTTTTTT.

The chain's CDR3 is CASSPPRDRVVGNTIYF. The CDR3 region has the DNA TGTGCCAGCAGCCCTCCCCGGGACAGGGTTGTCGGAAACACCATATATTTT. J is TRBJ1-3 and V is TRBV7-2; 9 positions agree with TRBD1. The CDR3 consists of 17 residues. After removal of 5 bases from V and 4 bases from J, the junction contained 12 bases not matched to a gene. The V gene's germline CDR1 is SGHTA and CDR2 FQGNSA. Based on the CDR3 plus reference TRBV7-2 and TRBJ1-3, the full variable domain is GAGVSQSPSNKVTEKGKDVELRCDPISGHTALYWYRQSLGQGLEFLIYFQGNSAPDKSGLPSDRFSAERTGGSVSTLTIQRTQQEDSAVYLCASSPPRDRVVGNTIYFGEGSWLTVV.

CDR3 DNA: TGTGCCAGCAGCCCAAGGACAGACAACACTGAAGCTTTCTTT. Amino acids: CASSPRTDNTEAFF. This chain uses TRBV7-9 with TRBJ1-1; D perhaps matches TRBD1 (6 bases). The CDR3 covers 14 residues. The germline CDR1 and CDR2 sequences are SEHNR and FQNEAQ (reference sequence). With 5 bases removed from V and 2 bases from J, the gap between germline ends came to 12 bases.

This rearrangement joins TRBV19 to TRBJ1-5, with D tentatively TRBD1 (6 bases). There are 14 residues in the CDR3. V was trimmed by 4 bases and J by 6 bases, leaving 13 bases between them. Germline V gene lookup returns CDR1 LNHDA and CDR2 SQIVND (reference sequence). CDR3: CASSTPQGFQPQHF. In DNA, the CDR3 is TGTGCCAGTAGTACCCCCCAGGGGTTTCAGCCCCAGCATTTT.

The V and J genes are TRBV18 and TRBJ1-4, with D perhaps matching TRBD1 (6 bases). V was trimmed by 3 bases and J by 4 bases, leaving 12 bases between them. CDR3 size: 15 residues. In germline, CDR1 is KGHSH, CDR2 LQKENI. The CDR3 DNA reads TGTGCCAGCTCACCCTGGACAGACCATAATGAAAAACTGTTTTTT. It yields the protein CASSPWTDHNEKLFF.

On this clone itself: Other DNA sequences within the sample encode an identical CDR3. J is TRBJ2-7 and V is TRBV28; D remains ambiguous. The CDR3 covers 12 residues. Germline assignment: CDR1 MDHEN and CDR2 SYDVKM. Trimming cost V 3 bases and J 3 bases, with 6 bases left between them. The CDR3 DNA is TGTGCCAGCAGTTTTGCCGGCTACGAGCAGTACTTC. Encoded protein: CASSFAGYEQYF. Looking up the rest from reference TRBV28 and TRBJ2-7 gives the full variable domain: DVKVTQSSRYLVKRTGEKVFLECVQDMDHENMFWYRQDPGLGLRLIYFSYDVKMKEKGDIPEGYSVSREKKERFSLILESASTNQTSMYLCASSFAGYEQYFGPGTRLTVT.

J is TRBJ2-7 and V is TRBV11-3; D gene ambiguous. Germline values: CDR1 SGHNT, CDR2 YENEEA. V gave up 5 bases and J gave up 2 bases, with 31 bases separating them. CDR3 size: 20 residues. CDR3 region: CASSGFDSNARKIPTYEQYV. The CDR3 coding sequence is TGTGCCAGCAGCGGGTTTGACTCAAACGCCCGAAAGATACCAACCTACGAGCAGTACGTC.

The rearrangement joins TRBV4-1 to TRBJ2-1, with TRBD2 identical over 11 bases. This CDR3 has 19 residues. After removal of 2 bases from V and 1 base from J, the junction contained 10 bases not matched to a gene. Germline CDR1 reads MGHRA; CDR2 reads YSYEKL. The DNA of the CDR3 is TGCGCCAGCAGCCAAATGTTTAGCGGGAGGGCCAGGTCCTACAATGAGCAGTTCTTC. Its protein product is CASSQMFSGRARSYNEQFF.

CDR3 in amino acids: CASSFSPHEQYF. CDR3 DNA sequence: TGTGCCAGCAGCTTTAGCCCCCACGAGCAGTACTTC. The V and J genes are TRBV11-2 and TRBJ2-7; D is unclear. The germline gives CDR1 SGHAT, CDR2 FQNNGV. The length of the CDR3 is 12 residues. Trimming cost V 3 bases and J 5 bases, with 8 bases left between them.

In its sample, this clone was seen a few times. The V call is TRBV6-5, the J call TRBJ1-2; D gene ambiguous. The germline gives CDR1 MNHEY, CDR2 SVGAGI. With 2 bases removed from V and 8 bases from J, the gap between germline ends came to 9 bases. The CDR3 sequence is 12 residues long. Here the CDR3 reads CASSYIGRGYTF. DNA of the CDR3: TGTGCCAGCAGTTACATCGGGAGGGGCTACACCTTC.

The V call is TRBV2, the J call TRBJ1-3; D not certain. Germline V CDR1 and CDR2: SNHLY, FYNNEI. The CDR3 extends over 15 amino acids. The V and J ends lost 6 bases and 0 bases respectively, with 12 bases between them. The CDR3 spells CASREREGSGNTIYF. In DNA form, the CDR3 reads TGTGCCAGCAGGGAGAGGGAAGGCTCTGGAAACACCATATATTTT.

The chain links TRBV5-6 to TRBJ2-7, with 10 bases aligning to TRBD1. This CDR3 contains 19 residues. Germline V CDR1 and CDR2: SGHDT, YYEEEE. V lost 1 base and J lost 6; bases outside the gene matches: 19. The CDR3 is CASSLTLLGTGAPAREQYF. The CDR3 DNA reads TGTGCCAGCAGCTTGACTCTCCTTGGGACAGGGGCCCCCGCTCGCGAGCAGTACTTC. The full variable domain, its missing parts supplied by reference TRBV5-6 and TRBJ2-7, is DAGVTQSPTHLIKTRGQQVTLRCSPKSGHDTVSWYQQALGQGPQFIFQYYEEEERQRGNFPDRFSGHQFPNYSSELNVNALLLGDSALYLCASSLTLLGTGAPAREQYFGPGTRLTVT.

The CDR3 reads CASSLVRSGAAGYTF. CDR3 coding DNA: TGTGCCAGCAGCTTGGTCCGTTCAGGGGCTGCGGGCTACACCTTC. The chain links TRBV5-6 to TRBJ1-2, with a possible D match to TRBD1 (6 bases). Germline assignment: CDR1 SGHDT and CDR2 YYEEEE. V dropped 0 bases and J dropped 8 bases, with 17 bases sitting between them. This CDR3 contains 15 residues.

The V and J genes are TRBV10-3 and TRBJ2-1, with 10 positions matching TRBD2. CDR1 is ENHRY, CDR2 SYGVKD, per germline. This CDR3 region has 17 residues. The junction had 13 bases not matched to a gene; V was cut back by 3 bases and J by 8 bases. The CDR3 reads CAISDTGEREGPDEQFF. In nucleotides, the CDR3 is TGTGCCATCAGTGATACGGGGGAGCGGGAGGGCCCCGATGAGCAGTTCTTC.

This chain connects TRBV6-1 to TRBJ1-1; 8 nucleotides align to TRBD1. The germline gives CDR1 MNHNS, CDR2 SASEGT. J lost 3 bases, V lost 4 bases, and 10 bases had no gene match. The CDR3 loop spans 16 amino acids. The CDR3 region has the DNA TGTGCCAGCAGTGCAGGGGGCATTGGAGGGGACACTGAAGCTTTCTTT. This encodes CASSAGGIGGDTEAFF.